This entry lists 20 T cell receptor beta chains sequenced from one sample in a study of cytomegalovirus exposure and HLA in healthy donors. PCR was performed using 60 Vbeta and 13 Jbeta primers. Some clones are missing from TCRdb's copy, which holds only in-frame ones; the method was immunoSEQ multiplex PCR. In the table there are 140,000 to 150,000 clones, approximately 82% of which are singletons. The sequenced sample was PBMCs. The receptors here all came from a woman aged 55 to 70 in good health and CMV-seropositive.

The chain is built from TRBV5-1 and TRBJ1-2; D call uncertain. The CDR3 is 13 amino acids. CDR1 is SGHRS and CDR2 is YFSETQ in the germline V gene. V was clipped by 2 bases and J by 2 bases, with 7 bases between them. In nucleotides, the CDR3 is TGCGCCAGCAGCTTAGGACTAAACTATGGCTACACCTTC. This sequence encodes CASSLGLNYGYTF.

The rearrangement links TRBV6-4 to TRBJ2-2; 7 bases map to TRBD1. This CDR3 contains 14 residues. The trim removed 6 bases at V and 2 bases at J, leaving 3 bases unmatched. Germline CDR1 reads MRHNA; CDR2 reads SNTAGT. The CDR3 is CASRGDSNTGELFF. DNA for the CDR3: TGTGCCAGCAGAGGGGACAGTAACACCGGGGAGCTGTTTTTT.

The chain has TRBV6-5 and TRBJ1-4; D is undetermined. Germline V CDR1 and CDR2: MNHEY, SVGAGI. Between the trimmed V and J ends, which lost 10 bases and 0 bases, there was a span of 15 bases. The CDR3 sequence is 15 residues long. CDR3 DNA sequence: TGTGCCACCCTAAGTTCGGGGTCAACTAATGAAAAACTGTTTTTT. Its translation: CATLSSGSTNEKLFF.

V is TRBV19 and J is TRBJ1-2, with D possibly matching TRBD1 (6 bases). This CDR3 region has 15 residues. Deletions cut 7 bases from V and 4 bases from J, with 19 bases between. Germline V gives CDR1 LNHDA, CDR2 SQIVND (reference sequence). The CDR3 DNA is TGTGCCAGTACCAGCGGCCCAGGGGATCGCTATGGCTACACCTTC. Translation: CASTSGPGDRYGYTF.

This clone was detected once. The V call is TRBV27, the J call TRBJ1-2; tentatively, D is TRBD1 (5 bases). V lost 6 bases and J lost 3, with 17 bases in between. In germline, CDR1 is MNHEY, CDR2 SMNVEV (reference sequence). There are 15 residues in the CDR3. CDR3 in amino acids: CASSAGGYEDYGYTF. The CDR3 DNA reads TGTGCCAGCAGCGCGGGGGGTTATGAGGACTATGGCTACACCTTC.

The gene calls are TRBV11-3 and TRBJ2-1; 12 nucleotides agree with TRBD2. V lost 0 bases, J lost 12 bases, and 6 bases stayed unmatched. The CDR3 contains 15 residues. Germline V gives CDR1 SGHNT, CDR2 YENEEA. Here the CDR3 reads CASSLEGLAGGRQFF. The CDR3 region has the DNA TGTGCCAGCAGCTTAGAGGGACTAGCGGGCGGTAGGCAGTTCTTC.

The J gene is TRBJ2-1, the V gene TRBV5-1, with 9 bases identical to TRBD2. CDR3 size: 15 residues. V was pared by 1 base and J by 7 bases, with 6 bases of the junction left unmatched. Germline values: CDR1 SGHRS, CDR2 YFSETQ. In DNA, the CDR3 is TGCGCCAGCAGCTTGTACCTAGCGGGGTCAAATGAGCAGTTCTTC. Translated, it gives CASSLYLAGSNEQFF.

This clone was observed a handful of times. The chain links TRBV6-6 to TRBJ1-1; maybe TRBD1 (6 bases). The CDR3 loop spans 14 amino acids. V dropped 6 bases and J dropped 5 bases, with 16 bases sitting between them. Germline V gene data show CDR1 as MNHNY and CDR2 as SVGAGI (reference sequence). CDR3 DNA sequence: TGTGCCAGCAGCGAGGACAGCGCCTCTACTGAAGCTTTCTTT. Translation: CASSEDSASTEAFF.

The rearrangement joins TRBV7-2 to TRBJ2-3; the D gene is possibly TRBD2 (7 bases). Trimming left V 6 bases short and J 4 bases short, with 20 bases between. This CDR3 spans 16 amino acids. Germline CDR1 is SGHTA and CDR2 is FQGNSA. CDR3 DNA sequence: TGTGCCAGCAGACCCCCGGGGGGCGCTCGCTCAGATACGCAGTATTTT. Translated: CASRPPGGARSDTQYF.

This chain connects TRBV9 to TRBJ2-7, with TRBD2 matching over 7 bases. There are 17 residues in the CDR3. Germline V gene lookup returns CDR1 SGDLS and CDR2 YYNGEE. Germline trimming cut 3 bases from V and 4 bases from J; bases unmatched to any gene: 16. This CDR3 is CASSARVGREGLYEQYF. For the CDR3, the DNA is TGTGCCAGCAGCGCGCGAGTCGGCAGGGAGGGGTTGTACGAGCAGTACTTC.

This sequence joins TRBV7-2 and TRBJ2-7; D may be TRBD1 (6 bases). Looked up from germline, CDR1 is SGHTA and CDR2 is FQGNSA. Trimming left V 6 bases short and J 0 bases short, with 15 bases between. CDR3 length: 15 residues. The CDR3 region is CASRQTGATSYEQYF. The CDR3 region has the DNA TGTGCCAGCAGACAGACAGGCGCGACCTCCTACGAGCAGTACTTC.

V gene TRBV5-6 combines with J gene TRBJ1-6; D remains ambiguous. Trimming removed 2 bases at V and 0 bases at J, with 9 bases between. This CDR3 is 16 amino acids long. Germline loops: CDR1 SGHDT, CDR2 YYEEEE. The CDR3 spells CASSLGRSSYNSPLHF. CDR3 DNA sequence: TGTGCCAGCAGCTTAGGGAGGAGCTCCTATAATTCACCCCTCCACTTT.

The CDR3 loop reads CASSVAAGTYEQYF. The CDR3 DNA reads as TGTGCCAGCAGCGTAGCCGCAGGTACCTACGAGCAGTACTTC. The chain joins TRBV9 to TRBJ2-5, with D hard to call. TRBJ2-7 matches the DNA end more closely, so the J call is doubtful. CDR1 SGDLS and CDR2 YYNGEE come from the germline V gene. The CDR3 loop spans 14 amino acids.

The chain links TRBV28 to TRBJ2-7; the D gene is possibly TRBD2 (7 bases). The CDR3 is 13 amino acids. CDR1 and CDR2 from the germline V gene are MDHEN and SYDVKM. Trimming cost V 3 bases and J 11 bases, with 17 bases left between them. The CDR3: CASSLSGTNYKYF. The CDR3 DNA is TGTGCCAGCAGTTTGAGCGGGACAAATTATAAGTACTTC.

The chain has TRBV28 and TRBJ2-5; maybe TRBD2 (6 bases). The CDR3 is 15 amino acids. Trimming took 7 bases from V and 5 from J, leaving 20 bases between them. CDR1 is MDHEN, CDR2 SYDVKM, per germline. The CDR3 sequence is CASTLASAMLETQYF. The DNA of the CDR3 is TGTGCCAGCACCTTGGCTAGCGCCATGCTGGAGACCCAGTACTTC.

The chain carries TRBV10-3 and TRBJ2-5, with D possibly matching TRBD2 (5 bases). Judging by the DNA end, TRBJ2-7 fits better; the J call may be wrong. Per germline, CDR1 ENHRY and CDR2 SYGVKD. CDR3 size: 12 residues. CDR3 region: CAISQEVGEQYF. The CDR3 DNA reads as TGTGCCATCAGCCAGGAGGTCGGCGAGCAGTACTTC.

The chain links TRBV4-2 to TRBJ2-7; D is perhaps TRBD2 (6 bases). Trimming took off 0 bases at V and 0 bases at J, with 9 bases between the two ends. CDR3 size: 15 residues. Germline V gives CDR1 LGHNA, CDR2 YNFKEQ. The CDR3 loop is CASSQDRESSYEQYF. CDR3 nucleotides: TGTGCCAGCAGCCAAGACCGGGAGAGCTCCTACGAGCAGTACTTC.

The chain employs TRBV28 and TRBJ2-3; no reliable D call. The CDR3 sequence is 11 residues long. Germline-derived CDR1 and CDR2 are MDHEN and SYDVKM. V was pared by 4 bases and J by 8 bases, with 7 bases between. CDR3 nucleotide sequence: TGTGCCAGCAGTTCCCCGGGTACGCAGTATTTT. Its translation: CASSSPGTQYF.

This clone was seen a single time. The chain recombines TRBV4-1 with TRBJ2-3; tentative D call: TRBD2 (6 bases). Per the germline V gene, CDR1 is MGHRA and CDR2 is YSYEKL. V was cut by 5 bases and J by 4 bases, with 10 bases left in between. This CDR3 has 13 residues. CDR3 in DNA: TGCGCCAGCAGCGGGCTAGCGCCAGATACGCAGTATTTT. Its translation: CASSGLAPDTQYF.

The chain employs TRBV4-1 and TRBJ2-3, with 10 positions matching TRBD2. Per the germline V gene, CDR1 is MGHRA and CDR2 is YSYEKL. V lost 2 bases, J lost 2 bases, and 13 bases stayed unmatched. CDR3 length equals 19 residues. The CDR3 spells CASSQTGDLTSGLTDTQYF. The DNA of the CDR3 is TGCGCCAGCAGCCAAACCGGGGATTTGACTAGCGGGCTCACAGATACGCAGTATTTT.